This is a list of T cell receptor beta chains from one sample in a study of cytomegalovirus exposure and HLA in healthy donors. Assay used: immunoSEQ multiplex PCR; TCRdb lists only in-frame clones, some missing. The table shows over 150,000 clones, with approximately 72% occurring only once. The sequencing input was PBMCs. These receptors all stem from a man aged 18-30 years in good health and CMV-seronegative. Both conserved end residues are part of each CDR3. Fields, in order: J gene, D gene, clone size, V gene, CDR3 DNA, CDR3 protein. A D gene is named only where the DNA matches it firmly. Where a row states a size, it is once, few, many or the class of an expanded clone; other rows omit it.

>TRBJ1-1|TRBD1|-|TRBV19
TGTGCCAGTAGTTGGGCGACAGGGGGCAAGACTGAAGCTTTCTTT
CASSWATGGKTEAFF
>TRBJ2-1|TRBD2|-|TRBV5-8
TGTGCCAGCAGCTTGGGATTCGTACTAGCGGGAGCGGATGAGCAGTTCTTC
CASSLGFVLAGADEQFF
>TRBJ2-1|-|-|TRBV6-1
TGTGCCAGCACTCTCAGGGGAACTATCTACAATGAGCAGTTCTTC
CASTLRGTIYNEQFF
>TRBJ2-3|-|few|TRBV7-9
TGTTCCAGCAGCCCCGCACTAAATACGCAGTATTTT
CSSSPALNTQYF
>TRBJ2-7|-|-|TRBV19
TGTGCCAGTAGCGACAGGCCCGCCTACGAGCAGTACTTC
CASSDRPAYEQYF
>TRBJ1-3|TRBD1|-|TRBV7-9
TGTGCCAGCAGCACCGCCGGGACAGCCTCTGGAAACACCATATATTTT
CASSTAGTASGNTIYF
>TRBJ2-7|TRBD1|-|TRBV27
TGTGCCAGCAGTTTAAGGGCGATTTCGGACAGGGGGGCCGAGCAGTACTTC
CASSLRAISDRGAEQYF
>TRBJ2-7|-|-|TRBV5-8
TGTGCCAGCAGCAACAAATTAAATTACGAGCAGTACTTC
CASSNKLNYEQYF
>TRBJ1-2|-|-|TRBV6-6
TGTGCCAGCAGTTCCCAGCGTGACTATGGCTACACCTTC
CASSSQRDYGYTF
>TRBJ2-7|-|-|TRBV4-1
TGCGCCAGCAGCCATCCCCCTTCGACAGGAGTGGGTTACGAGCAGTACTTC
CASSHPPSTGVGYEQYF
>TRBJ1-1|-|-|TRBV4-3
TGCGCCAGCAGCCAAGATTTTGGGTTTATGGGGGGACTGAACACTGAAGCTTTCTTT
CASSQDFGFMGGLNTEAFF
>TRBJ2-7|-|-|TRBV6-6
TGTGCCAGCAACCAGGAGGGTGCGATGCCCTACGAGCAGTACTTC
CASNQEGAMPYEQYF
>TRBJ2-7|-|-|TRBV27
TGTGCCAGCAGTTTTAGCTCAGGGGCCGCGCGCTACGAGCAGTACTTC
CASSFSSGAARYEQYF
>TRBJ1-1|-|few|TRBV12-2
TGTGCAAGTCGACGCCTGACACAGAACACTGAAGCTTTCTTT
CASRRLTQNTEAFF
>TRBJ2-2|TRBD1|few|TRBV7-6
TGTGCCAGCAGCTCCGGGACAGGGACTGGGGAGCTGTTTTTT
CASSSGTGTGELFF
>TRBJ2-3|TRBD2|few|TRBV10-3
TGTGCCATCAGTGAGTCAGGTCCAACTAGCGGGAGCGGAGATACGCAGTATTTT
CAISESGPTSGSGDTQYF
>TRBJ2-3|TRBD1|-|TRBV7-9
TGTGCCTTAGGAGACAGGGCTTGGACAGATACGCAGTATTTT
CALGDRAWTDTQYF
>TRBJ1-2|-|-|TRBV19
TGTGCCAGTAGATTCCCCGGGACACTTTATGGCTACACCTTC
CASRFPGTLYGYTF
>TRBJ2-7|TRBD1|-|TRBV18
TGTGCCAGCTCACAATCACAGGGGTCCTCCTACGAGCAGTACTTC
CASSQSQGSSYEQYF
>TRBJ2-7|TRBD1|-|TRBV5-6
TGTGCCAGCAGCCCACCGGGGACAGGGGTTGTCTACGAGCAGTACTTC
CASSPPGTGVVYEQYF
>TRBJ2-7|TRBD2|few|TRBV7-2
TGTGCCAGCAGCTTCGGGACTAGCTCCTACGAGCAGTACTTC
CASSFGTSSYEQYF
>TRBJ1-2|TRBD1|few|TRBV7-2
TGTGCCAGCAGCCTAGTGGTGGGACAGGCAAGCTACTATGGCTACACCTTC
CASSLVVGQASYYGYTF
>TRBJ2-1|TRBD2|few|TRBV19
TGTGCCAGTAGTAGAACTAGCGGGGATTACAATGAGCAGTTCTTC
CASSRTSGDYNEQFF
>TRBJ2-1|-|-|TRBV7-2
TGTGCCAGCAGCCCCTTCTCAGGGTTCTACAATGAGCAGTTCTTC
CASSPFSGFYNEQFF
>TRBJ2-5|-|once|TRBV5-6
TGTGCCAGCAGCTTGGTCAGGGACTGGGAGACCCAGTACTTC
CASSLVRDWETQYF
>TRBJ2-2|TRBD2|-|TRBV9
TGTGCCAGCAGCGTAGTAGCGGGAGTGGGCGGGGAGCTGTTTTTT
CASSVVAGVGGELFF
>TRBJ1-1|TRBD1|-|TRBV10-3
TGTGCCATCAGTGAGGGGACAGCCACTGAAGCTTTCTTT
CAISEGTATEAFF
>TRBJ1-2|TRBD1|-|TRBV6-1
TGTGCCAGCAGTTCTACAGGGGGCTTGTGGTATGGCTACACCTTC
CASSSTGGLWYGYTF
>TRBJ2-1|-|-|TRBV6-6
TGTGCCAGCAGTTACCCCCAACAACTAGGTGGTGAGCAGTTCTTC
CASSYPQQLGGEQFF
>TRBJ1-5|TRBD1|-|TRBV6-6
TGTGCCAGCAGCCGAACTAGGGACAGCCTCAATCAGCCCCAGCATTTT
CASSRTRDSLNQPQHF
>TRBJ2-1|TRBD1|few|TRBV5-1
TGCGCCAGCAGACCTGGGACAGGGGGAAGGAATGAGCAGTTCTTC
CASRPGTGGRNEQFF
>TRBJ1-1|-|-|TRBV27
TGTGCCAGCAAGACAGGGAACACTGAAGCTTTCTTT
CASKTGNTEAFF
>TRBJ2-3|-|-|TRBV7-2
TGTGCCAGCAGCCGACGGGGTAGCTTCGACACAGATACGCAGTATTTT
CASSRRGSFDTDTQYF